The clone carrying this TCR beta chain was recorded at least ten times. RNA transcripts provided the template for amplifying TCR beta CDR3 regions. HTBI primers served in a first-round RT-PCR, which a second-round multiplex PCR followed. TCRdb called the multiplex PCR reads again in MiXCR, with one record for every CDR3 protein. The repertoire holds 1 million to 1.3 million distinct CDR3 sequences, with about 35% as singletons. Hyperthyroidism patients, aged 18 to 65, were newly diagnosed, under 2 months' duration. CDR1 PRHDT and CDR2 FYEKMQ come from the germline V gene (reference sequence). V gave up 2 bases and J gave up 5 bases; unmatched junction bases: 7. This CDR3 is built from 16 residues. The data originate from a study of Graves' ophthalmopathy and Graves' hyperthyroidism.

The sample consisted of peripheral blood or thyroid tissue (not recorded which). The chain links TRBV13 to TRBJ1-5, with 9 bases fitting TRBD1. The clonotype was recovered from an adult man with Graves' hyperthyroidism. Here the CDR3 reads CASSLKGQGFDQPQHF. The CDR3 nucleotides are TGTGCCAGCAGCTTAAAAGGACAGGGGTTTGATCAGCCCCAGCATTTT.